This entry lists 3 T cell receptor beta chains sequenced from one sample in a study of OX40 agonist ivuxolimab in advanced cancers. Measured with immunoSEQ multiplex PCR; TCRdb has only the in-frame clones, and not every one. Among around 150,000 clones listed, 90% were seen once. The sample was CD4+ or CD8+ T cells sorted from blood, taken in a trial of the OX40 agonist ivuxolimab. The receptors were sampled from an adult with an advanced solid tumor such as melanoma, head and neck, liver or kidney cancer.

CDR3 coding DNA: TGCGCCAGCAACTGGGGGCGGGAGGCAGATACGCAGTATTTT. This gives the protein CASNWGREADTQYF. The chain combines TRBV5-1 with TRBJ2-3, with 8 bases aligning to TRBD2. Germline V gives CDR1 SGHRS, CDR2 YFSETQ. Trimming at V came to 6 bases and at J to 4 bases, leaving 7 bases not matched to a gene. This CDR3 is built from 14 residues.

This chain joins TRBV7-8 and TRBJ1-2; 8 bases are shared with TRBD1. Germline loops: CDR1 SGHVS, CDR2 FQNEAQ. V was clipped by 5 bases and J by 5 bases; unmatched bases: 4. The length of the CDR3 is 13 residues. In DNA form, the CDR3 reads TGTGCCAGCAGCCTTGGACAGGGTTATGGCTACACCTTC. Encoded protein: CASSLGQGYGYTF. Using reference TRBV7-8 and TRBJ1-2 for the parts outside the CDR3, the full variable domain is GAGVSQSPRYKVAKRGQDVALRCDPISGHVSLFWYQQALGQGPEFLTYFQNEAQLDKSGLPSDRFFAERPEGSVSTLKIQRTQQEDSAVYLCASSLGQGYGYTFGSGTRLTVV.

V usage is TRBV28 and J usage is TRBJ2-1; D possibly corresponds to TRBD1 (5 bases). Germline-derived CDR1 and CDR2 are MDHEN and SYDVKM. V dropped 8 bases and J dropped 4 bases, with 21 bases sitting between them. The CDR3 loop spans 16 amino acids. CDR3 sequence: CASLGRAGQGYNEQFF. The CDR3 nucleotides are TGTGCCAGCTTAGGGCGTGCAGGACAAGGGTACAATGAGCAGTTCTTC.